This T cell receptor beta chain was identified in a study of cytomegalovirus exposure and HLA in healthy donors. This CDR3 has 16 amino acids. The V segment lost 2 bases and the J segment 7 bases; nucleotides outside the gene matches: 12. CDR1 MNHEY and CDR2 SMNVEV come from the germline V gene (reference sequence). Only in-frame clones appear in the TCRdb table, and some are missing; sequencing was by immunoSEQ multiplex PCR. The table records approximately 160,000 clones, roughly 89% of them present only once. The source is a woman aged 18-30 years in good health and CMV-seropositive. Sequenced sample: PBMCs. The chain recombines TRBV27 with TRBJ2-7, with 9 positions matching TRBD2. The CDR3: CASSLTPAGGLDEQYF. In DNA form, the CDR3 reads TGTGCCAGCAGTTTAACTCCAGCGGGAGGTTTGGATGAGCAGTACTTC.